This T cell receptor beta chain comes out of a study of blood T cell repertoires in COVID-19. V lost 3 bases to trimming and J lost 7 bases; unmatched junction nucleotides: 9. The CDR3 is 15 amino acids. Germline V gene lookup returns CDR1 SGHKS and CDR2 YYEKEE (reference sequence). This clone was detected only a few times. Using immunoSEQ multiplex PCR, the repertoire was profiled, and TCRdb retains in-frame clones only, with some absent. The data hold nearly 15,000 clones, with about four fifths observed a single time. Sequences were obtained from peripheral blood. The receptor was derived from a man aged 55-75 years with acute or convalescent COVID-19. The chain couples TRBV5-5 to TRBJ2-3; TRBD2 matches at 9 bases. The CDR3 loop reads CASSYLAGDTYTQYF. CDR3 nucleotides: TGTGCCAGCAGCTATTTAGCGGGGGATACGTATACGCAGTATTTT.